This T cell receptor beta chain is from a study of blood T cell repertoires in COVID-19. The wider study: Researchers got acute and convalescent COVID-19 samples from the United States, Italy and Spain. Nucleic acid was either cDNA or gDNA, and it came from T cells, B-cell-depleted T cells, or PBMCs.

Looked up from germline, CDR1 is LNHDA and CDR2 is SQIVND (reference sequence). The CDR3 consists of 16 residues. Trimming at V came to 6 bases and at J to 0 bases, leaving 7 bases not matched to a gene. Original processing methods: Amplified reference gene primers provided the basis for estimating nucleated cell counts. Data came from immunoSEQ multiplex PCR; TCRdb stores just in-frame clones and leaves some out. V, J and clone size are taken as reported in that table, and D and trimming were inferred from the DNA itself. Here the sample spans 35,000 to 50,000 clones, just under 85% being singletons.

This sequence was found in a human donor with acute or convalescent COVID-19. The donor label of this sample is uncertain. Sequenced input: peripheral blood. This chain joins TRBV19 and TRBJ2-1, with 8 bases that match TRBD2. The CDR3 DNA follows: TGTGCCAGTAGGCGGAGCGGGGGAAGCTCCTACAATGAGCAGTTCTTC. This encodes CASRRSGGSSYNEQFF.